This is a list of T cell receptor beta chains from one sample in a study of PD-1 blockade in classical Hodgkin lymphoma. TCRdb keeps only in-frame clones here, not all; method: immunoSEQ multiplex PCR. The repertoire holds some 93,000 clones, with roughly 92% as singletons. The material was peripheral blood mononuclear cells (PBMCs), obtained at baseline. Source of these receptors: a human donor with classical Hodgkin lymphoma. Both conserved end residues are part of each CDR3. D genes are given only for firm matches.

D: TRBD1; V: TRBV25-1; CDR3: CASSGQGYTEAFF
D: TRBD1; V: TRBV7-9; CDR3: CASSLALQGSFTGNTIYF
D: NA; V: TRBV27; CDR3: CASSPGRSDTQYF
D: NA; V: TRBV30; CDR3: CAWSVDGVPNEKLFF
D: NA; V: TRBV19; CDR3: CASSKAKGDYGYTF
D: NA; V: TRBV28; CDR3: CASSLQGGYNEQFF
D: NA; V: TRBV23-1; CDR3: CASSHRWELFF
D: NA; V: TRBV6-6; CDR3: CASRENANTGELFF
D: NA; V: TRBV18; CDR3: CASSPPAQNEEGRQETQYF
D: NA; V: TRBV7-8; CDR3: CASSQGEAFF
D: TRBD2; V: TRBV19; CDR3: CASTPWEGQNTGELFF
D: NA; V: TRBV5-1; CDR3: CASTPVPTDTQYF
D: TRBD1; V: TRBV28; CDR3: CASSSPGQGGEKLFF